This record concerns one TCR beta chain sequence. Its matching antigen is unknown. The sample belongs to a study of T cell responses to AZD1222 COVID-19 vaccine. Study at large: Analyses pooled second doses at about 4 or about 12 weeks.

Germline V gene lookup returns CDR1 SGHRS and CDR2 YFSETQ. The V segment lost 2 bases and the J segment 5 bases; nucleotides outside the gene matches: 6. The CDR3 has 14 residues. Notes on the study in general: Seropositive AZD1222 recipients at baseline numbered only five or six. Donors, mostly white British, included more females; clonal diversity was possibly underestimated. An increase in Spike-specific TCR breadth and depth was observed after two AZD1222 doses.

The repertoire was sequenced with immunoSEQ multiplex PCR; TCRdb's copy has only in-frame clones and lacks some. The sample lists 54,000 or so clones; about 85% were seen once. The chain couples TRBV5-1 to TRBJ2-5; 7 positions agree with TRBD2. This TCR was recovered from an adult in good health. The starting material was peripheral blood, obtained on day 0 of AZD1222 vaccination. CDR3 protein: CASSFRGREETQYF. The CDR3 DNA reads as TGCGCCAGCAGCTTCCGGGGGAGGGAGGAGACCCAGTACTTC. The complete variable domain, with remaining parts taken from reference TRBV5-1 and TRBJ2-5, reads KAGVTQTPRYLIKTRGQQVTLSCSPISGHRSVSWYQQTPGQGLQFLFEYFSETQRNKGNFPGRFSGRQFSNSRSEMNVSTLELGDSALYLCASSFRGREETQYFGPGTRLLVL.